Presented here are 11 T cell receptor beta chains from one specimen sequenced in a study of T cell repertoires in cytomegalovirus infection. The antigens these receptors bind are not known. Via MiXCR, TCRdb re-called the reads, giving one row per CDR3 protein. This table has about 830,000 distinct CDR3 sequences, 32% appearing once. The sequences come from cultured CD8+ T cells from PBMCs, collected from culture after CMV antigen stimulation. The receptors were sampled from a human donor in good health (CMV status not recorded). Some clones in this sample may be carry-over from other donors' samples.

The table lists this clonotype with many counts. The chain carries TRBV6-5 and TRBJ1-2; possibly TRBD1 for D (5 bases). Germline CDR1 MNHEY, CDR2 SVGAGI. V was clipped by 2 bases and J by 4 bases, with 11 bases between them. CDR3 length: 14 amino acids. The CDR3 region has the DNA TGTGCCAGCAGTTACGGGGGGGGAGGCTATGGCTACACCTTC. Translation gives CASSYGGGGYGYTF.

This clonotype appeared a few times. The chain couples TRBV27 to TRBJ2-1, with D perhaps TRBD2 (7 bases). Germline V gene lookup returns CDR1 MNHEY and CDR2 SMNVEV (reference sequence). The V and J ends lost 5 bases and 5 bases respectively, with 16 bases between them. This CDR3 contains 15 residues. The DNA of the CDR3 is TGTGCCAGCAGTCCATGGAGGGGGGGCCACAATGAGCAGTTCTTC. Amino acids: CASSPWRGGHNEQFF.

This clonotype turned up a few times. The J gene is TRBJ2-5, the V gene TRBV27, with 9 bases matching TRBD1. The ends lost 5 bases at V and 3 bases at J; junction bases unmatched: 10. The CDR3 extends over 16 amino acids. The germline gives CDR1 MNHEY, CDR2 SMNVEV (reference sequence). Written as DNA, the CDR3 is TGTGCCAGCAGTACCCACCAAACAGGGGGCAAAGAGACCCAGTACTTC. Translating gives CASSTHQTGGKETQYF.

V and J are TRBV27 and TRBJ2-3; 8 nucleotides line up with TRBD2. J was trimmed by 2 bases and V by 2 bases; bases with no gene match: 9. In germline, CDR1 is MNHEY, CDR2 SMNVEV (reference sequence). The CDR3 sequence is 17 residues long. The CDR3 sequence: CASSLDLTGGTTDTQYF. The CDR3 DNA is TGTGCCAGCAGTTTAGACTTGACGGGGGGGACCACAGATACGCAGTATTTT.

This clonotype has more than one count but fewer than ten. This sequence joins TRBV2 and TRBJ2-5; D is tentatively TRBD1 or TRBD2 (5 bases each). Germline assignment: CDR1 SNHLY and CDR2 FYNNEI. The V and J ends lost 2 bases and 5 bases respectively, with 12 bases between them. The CDR3 is made up of 14 amino acids. Here the CDR3 reads CASSELRGPETQYF. The CDR3 coding sequence is TGTGCCAGCAGTGAATTGAGGGGCCCGGAGACCCAGTACTTC.

This clonotype was counted only a few times. J is TRBJ1-5 and V is TRBV6-5; 7 nucleotides align to TRBD1. V was pared by 5 bases and J by 7 bases, with 8 bases of the junction left unmatched. CDR1 MNHEY and CDR2 SVGAGI come from the germline V gene. The CDR3 is 14 amino acids. CDR3 nucleotide sequence: TGTGCCAGCAGTCTTCGACAGGGATACCAGCCCCAGCATTTT. This sequence encodes CASSLRQGYQPQHF.

The chain has TRBV5-6 and TRBJ2-1, with a tentative D call TRBD1 (8 bases). Germline values: CDR1 SGHDT, CDR2 YYEEEE. The CDR3 consists of 18 residues. Trimming stripped 1 base from V and 2 bases from J, with 19 bases between. The CDR3 nucleotides are TGTGCCAGCAGCTTGAACAGGGGGGGCCCTGGGACCTACAATGAGCAGTTCTTC. Translating it yields CASSLNRGGPGTYNEQFF.

This clonotype was found many times. The chain is built from TRBV7-6 and TRBJ2-1, with D possibly matching TRBD1 (6 bases). V was trimmed by 5 bases and J by 6 bases, leaving 11 bases between them. There are 13 residues in the CDR3. CDR1 is SGHVS and CDR2 is FNYEAQ in the germline V gene. CDR3 nucleotide sequence: TGTGCCAGCAGCACAGGGCCGGGCAATGAGCAGTTCTTC. Amino acid sequence: CASSTGPGNEQFF. Full variable domain (outside the CDR3, taken from reference TRBV7-6 and TRBJ2-1): GAGVSQSPRYKVTKRGQDVALRCDPISGHVSLYWYRQALGQGPEFLTYFNYEAQQDKSGLPNDRFSAERPEGSISTLTIQRTEQRDSAMYRCASSTGPGNEQFFGPGTRLTVL.

The chain carries TRBV7-9 and TRBJ1-2; a weak D match, TRBD1 (5 bases). Germline CDR1 and CDR2: SEHNR and FQNEAQ (reference sequence). V lost 0 bases to trimming and J lost 4 bases, with 21 bases between them. This CDR3 region has 18 residues. Here the CDR3 reads CASSLASGTAGLRYGYTF. Written as DNA, the CDR3 is TGTGCCAGCAGCTTAGCCTCGGGGACTGCGGGGTTACGCTATGGCTACACCTTC.

V and J are TRBV25-1 and TRBJ1-5, with D uncertain. This CDR3 contains 15 residues. Germline V gene data show CDR1 as MGHDK and CDR2 as SYGVNS. V gave up 3 bases and J gave up 0 bases, with 9 bases separating them. The CDR3 loop reads CASSDSLYSNQPQHF. DNA for the CDR3: TGTGCCAGCAGTGACTCTCTCTATAGCAATCAGCCCCAGCATTTT. Using reference TRBV25-1 and TRBJ1-5 for the parts outside the CDR3, the full variable domain is EADIYQTPRYLVIGTGKKITLECSQTMGHDKMYWYQQDPGMELHLIHYSYGVNSTEKGDLSSESTVSRIRTEHFPLTLESARPSHTSQYLCASSDSLYSNQPQHFGDGTRLSIL.

V gene TRBV10-3 combines with J gene TRBJ2-7; D is undetermined. Trimming shortened V by 3 bases and J by 4 bases, and 16 bases separated the two germline ends. The CDR3 length is 15 residues. Germline CDR1 is ENHRY and CDR2 is SYGVKD. CDR3 region: CAISDPRANPYEQYV. The CDR3 coding sequence is TGTGCCATCAGTGACCCCCGGGCCAATCCATACGAGCAGTACGTC.